The sequence of this T cell receptor (beta chain) was determined in a study of shared clonotypes between healthy human individuals. About the research overall: Plates per donor: three CD4 naive, three CD4 memory, two CD8 naive, one CD8 memory.

Method: immunoSEQ multiplex PCR; TCRdb's copy keeps in-frame clones and lacks some. The sample has about 2.5 million clones, 85% to 95% seen once. This clone has just a few counts. Other DNA sequences in the same sample also yield this CDR3. V was trimmed by 3 bases and J by 0 bases, leaving 8 bases between them. This CDR3 comprises 13 residues. Germline CDR1 is SQVTM and CDR2 is ANQGSEA. The specimen sequenced was naive CD4+ T cells from PBMCs. Regarding subset: CD45RA+ positively selected. The sequence derives from a man between 18 and 35 years old in good health. Some clones in this sample may be carry-over from other donors' samples. This chain uses TRBV29-1 with TRBJ1-1; no definite D call. CDR3: CSVEGRLNTEAFF. The CDR3 DNA is TGCAGCGTTGAGGGCAGATTGAACACTGAAGCTTTCTTT.